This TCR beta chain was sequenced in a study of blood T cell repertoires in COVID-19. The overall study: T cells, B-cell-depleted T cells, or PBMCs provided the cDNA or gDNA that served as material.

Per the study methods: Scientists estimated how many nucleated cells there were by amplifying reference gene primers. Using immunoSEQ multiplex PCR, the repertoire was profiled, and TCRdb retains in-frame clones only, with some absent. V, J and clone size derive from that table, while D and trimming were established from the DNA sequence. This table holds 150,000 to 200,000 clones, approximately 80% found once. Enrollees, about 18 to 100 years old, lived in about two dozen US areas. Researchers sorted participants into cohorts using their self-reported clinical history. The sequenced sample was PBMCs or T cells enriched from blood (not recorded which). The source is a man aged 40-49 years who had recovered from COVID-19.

CDR3 protein: CASSSNGGSSAETQYF. CDR3 bases: TGTGCCAGCAGCTCAAACGGGGGTAGCAGTGCGGAGACCCAGTACTTC. The chain joins TRBV7-8 to TRBJ2-5; D may be TRBD2 (6 bases). The length of the CDR3 is 16 residues. V was clipped by 4 bases and J by 5 bases, with 20 bases between them. Germline CDR1 SGHVS, CDR2 FQNEAQ.